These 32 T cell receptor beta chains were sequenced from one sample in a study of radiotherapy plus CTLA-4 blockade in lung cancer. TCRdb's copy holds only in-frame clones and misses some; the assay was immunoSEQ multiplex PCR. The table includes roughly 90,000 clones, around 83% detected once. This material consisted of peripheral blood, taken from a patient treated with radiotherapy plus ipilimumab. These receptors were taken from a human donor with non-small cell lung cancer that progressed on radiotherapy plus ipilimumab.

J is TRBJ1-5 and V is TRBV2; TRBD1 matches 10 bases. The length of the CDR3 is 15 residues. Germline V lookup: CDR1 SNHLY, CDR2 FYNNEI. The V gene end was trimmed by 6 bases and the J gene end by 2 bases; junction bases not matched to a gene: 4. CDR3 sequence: CASRSGTGGNQPQHF. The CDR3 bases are TGTGCCAGCAGATCCGGGACAGGGGGCAATCAGCCCCAGCATTTT.

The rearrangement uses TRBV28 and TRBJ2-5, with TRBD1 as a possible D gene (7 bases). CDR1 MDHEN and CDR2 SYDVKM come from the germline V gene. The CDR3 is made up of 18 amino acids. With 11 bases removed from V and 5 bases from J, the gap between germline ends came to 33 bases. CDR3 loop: CAGRRQGKAVGGAETQYF. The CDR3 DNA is TGTGCCGGACGGCGACAGGGAAAAGCGGTGGGGGGAGCGGAGACCCAGTACTTC.

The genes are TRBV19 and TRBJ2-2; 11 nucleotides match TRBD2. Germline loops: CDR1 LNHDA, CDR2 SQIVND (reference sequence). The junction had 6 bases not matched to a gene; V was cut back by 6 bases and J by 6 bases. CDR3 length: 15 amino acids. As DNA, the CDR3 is TGTGCCAGTAGCACTAGCGGGAGTCGCCCCGGGGAGCTGTTTTTT. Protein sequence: CASSTSGSRPGELFF.

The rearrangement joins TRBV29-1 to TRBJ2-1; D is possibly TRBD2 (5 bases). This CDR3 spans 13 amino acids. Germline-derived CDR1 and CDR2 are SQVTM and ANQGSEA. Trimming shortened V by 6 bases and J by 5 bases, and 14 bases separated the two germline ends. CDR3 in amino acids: CSVGLLFNNEQFF. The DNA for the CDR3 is TGCAGCGTCGGACTGCTATTTAACAATGAGCAGTTCTTC.

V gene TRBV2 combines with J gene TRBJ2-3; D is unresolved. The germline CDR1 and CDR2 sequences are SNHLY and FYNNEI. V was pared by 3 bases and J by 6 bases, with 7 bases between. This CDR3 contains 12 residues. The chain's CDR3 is CASSESHDTQYF. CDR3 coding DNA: TGTGCCAGCAGTGAGTCCCATGATACGCAGTATTTT.

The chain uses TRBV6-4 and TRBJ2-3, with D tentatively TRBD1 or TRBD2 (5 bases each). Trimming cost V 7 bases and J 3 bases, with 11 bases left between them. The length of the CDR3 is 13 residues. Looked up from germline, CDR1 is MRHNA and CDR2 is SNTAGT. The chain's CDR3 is CASKPWGTDTQYF. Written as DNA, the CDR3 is TGTGCCAGCAAACCCTGGGGGACAGATACGCAGTATTTT.

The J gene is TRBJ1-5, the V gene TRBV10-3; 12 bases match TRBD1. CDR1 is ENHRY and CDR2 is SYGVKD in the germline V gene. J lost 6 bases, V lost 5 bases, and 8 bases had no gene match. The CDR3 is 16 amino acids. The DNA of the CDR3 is TGTGCCATCAGTATGGGGACAGGGGGCGCGGGTCAGCCCCAGCATTTT. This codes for CAISMGTGGAGQPQHF.

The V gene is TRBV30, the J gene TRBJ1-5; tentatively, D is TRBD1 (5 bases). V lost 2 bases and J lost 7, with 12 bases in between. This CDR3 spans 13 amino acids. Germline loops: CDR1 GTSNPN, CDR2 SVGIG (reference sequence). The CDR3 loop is CAWSPGREQPQHF. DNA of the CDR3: TGTGCCTGGAGTCCAGGGAGGGAACAGCCCCAGCATTTT.

The CDR3 DNA follows: TGTGCCAGCAGCTTAATGGGACTAGCGGGAGCGAACACCGGGGAGCTGTTTTTT. It codes for CASSLMGLAGANTGELFF. The V call is TRBV7-3, the J call TRBJ2-2, with 14 bases fitting TRBD2. With V trimmed by 1 base and J by 0 bases, 1 base remained unmatched. CDR1 and CDR2 (germline): SGHTA, FQGTGA. The length of the CDR3 is 18 residues.

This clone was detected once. The CDR3 region is CASSLDRAAYGYTF. CDR3 coding DNA: TGTGCCAGCAGTTTAGACAGGGCTGCCTATGGCTACACCTTC. The V call is TRBV27, the J call TRBJ1-2, with 7 bases aligning to TRBD1. Germline trimming cut 2 bases from V and 4 bases from J; bases unmatched to any gene: 4. CDR1 MNHEY and CDR2 SMNVEV come from the germline V gene (reference sequence). The CDR3 spans 14 residues.

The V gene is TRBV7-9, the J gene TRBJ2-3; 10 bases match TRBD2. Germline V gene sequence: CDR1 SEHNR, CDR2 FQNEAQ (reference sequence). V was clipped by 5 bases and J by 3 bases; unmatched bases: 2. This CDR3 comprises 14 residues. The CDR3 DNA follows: TGTGCCAGCAGCCAAGCGGGAGGGACAGATACGCAGTATTTT. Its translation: CASSQAGGTDTQYF.

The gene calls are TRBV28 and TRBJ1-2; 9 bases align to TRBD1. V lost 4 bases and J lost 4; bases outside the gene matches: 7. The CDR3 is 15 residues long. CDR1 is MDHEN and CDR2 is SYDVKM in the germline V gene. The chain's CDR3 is CASSSGQGTVYGYTF. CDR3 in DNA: TGTGCCAGCAGTTCGGGACAGGGAACCGTCTATGGCTACACCTTC.

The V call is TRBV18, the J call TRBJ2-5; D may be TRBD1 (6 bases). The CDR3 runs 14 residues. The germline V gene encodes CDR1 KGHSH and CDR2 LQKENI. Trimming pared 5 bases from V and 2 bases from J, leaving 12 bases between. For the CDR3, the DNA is TGTGCCAGCTCATTTCCGGGACAACAAGAGACCCAGTACTTC. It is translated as CASSFPGQQETQYF. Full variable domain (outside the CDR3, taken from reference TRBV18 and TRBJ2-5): NAGVMQNPRHLVRRRGQEARLRCSPMKGHSHVYWYRQLPEEGLKFMVYLQKENIIDESGMPKERFSAEFPKEGPSILRIQQVVRGDSAAYFCASSFPGQQETQYFGPGTRLLVL.

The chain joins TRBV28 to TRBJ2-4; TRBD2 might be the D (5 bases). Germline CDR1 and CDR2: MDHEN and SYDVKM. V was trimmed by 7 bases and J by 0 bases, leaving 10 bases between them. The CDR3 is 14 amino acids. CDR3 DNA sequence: TGTGCCAGCATATTCAGCGGAGCCAAAAACATTCAGTACTTC. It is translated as CASIFSGAKNIQYF. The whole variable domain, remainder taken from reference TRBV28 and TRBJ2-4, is DVKVTQSSRYLVKRTGEKVFLECVQDMDHENMFWYRQDPGLGLRLIYFSYDVKMKEKGDIPEGYSVSREKKERFSLILESASTNQTSMYLCASIFSGAKNIQYFGAGTRLSVL.

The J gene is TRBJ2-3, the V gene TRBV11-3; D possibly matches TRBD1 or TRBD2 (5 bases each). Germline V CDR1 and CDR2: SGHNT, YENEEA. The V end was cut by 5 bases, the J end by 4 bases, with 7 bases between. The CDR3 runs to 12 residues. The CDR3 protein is CASSRDPDTQYF. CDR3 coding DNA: TGTGCCAGCAGCCGGGACCCAGATACGCAGTATTTT. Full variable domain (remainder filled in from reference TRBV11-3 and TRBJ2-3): EAGVVQSPRYKIIEKKQPVAFWCNPISGHNTLYWYLQNLGQGPELLIRYENEEAVDDSQLPKDRFSAERLKGVDSTLKIQPAELGDSAVYLCASSRDPDTQYFGPGTRLTVL.

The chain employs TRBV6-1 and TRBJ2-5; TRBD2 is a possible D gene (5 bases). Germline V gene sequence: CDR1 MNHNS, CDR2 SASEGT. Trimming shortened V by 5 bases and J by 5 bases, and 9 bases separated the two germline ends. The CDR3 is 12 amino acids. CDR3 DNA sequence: TGTGCCAGCAGTTCCGAGCGGGAGACCCAGTACTTC. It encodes CASSSERETQYF.

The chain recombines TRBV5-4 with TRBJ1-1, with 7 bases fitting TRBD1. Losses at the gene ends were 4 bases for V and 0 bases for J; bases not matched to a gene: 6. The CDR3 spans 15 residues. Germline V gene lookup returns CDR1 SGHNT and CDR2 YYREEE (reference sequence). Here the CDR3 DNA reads TGTGCCAGCAGCCCCCGACAGGGACTGAACACTGAAGCTTTCTTT. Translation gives CASSPRQGLNTEAFF.

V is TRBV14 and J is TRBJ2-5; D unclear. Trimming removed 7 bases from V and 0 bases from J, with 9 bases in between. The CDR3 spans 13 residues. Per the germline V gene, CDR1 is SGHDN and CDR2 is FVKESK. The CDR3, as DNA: TGTGCCAGCACGTTAGGGTACCAAGAGACCCAGTACTTC. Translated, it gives CASTLGYQETQYF.

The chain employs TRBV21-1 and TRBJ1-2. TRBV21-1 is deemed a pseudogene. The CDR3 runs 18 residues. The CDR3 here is CASSKREGGRRRVYGYTF. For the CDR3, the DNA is TGTGCCAGCAGCAAAAGGGAGGGGGGACGGCGGCGGGTCTATGGCTACACCTTC.

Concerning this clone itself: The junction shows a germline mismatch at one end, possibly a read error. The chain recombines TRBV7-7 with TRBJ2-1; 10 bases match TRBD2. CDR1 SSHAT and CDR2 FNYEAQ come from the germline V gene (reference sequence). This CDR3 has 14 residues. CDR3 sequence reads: CASSPGTSVYEQFF. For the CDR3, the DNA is TGTGCTAGCAGCCCCGGGACTAGCGTCTATGAGCAGTTCTTC.

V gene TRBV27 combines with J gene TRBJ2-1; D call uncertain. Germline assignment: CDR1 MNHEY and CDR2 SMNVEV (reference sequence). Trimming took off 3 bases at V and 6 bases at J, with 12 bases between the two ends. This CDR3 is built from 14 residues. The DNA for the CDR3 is TGTGCCAGCAGTTTGGGCCAGCTAACCAATGAGCAGTTCTTC. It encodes CASSLGQLTNEQFF.

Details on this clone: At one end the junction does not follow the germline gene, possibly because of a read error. The CDR3 DNA is TGTGCTAGCAGCCCACAGGGGGCCCAAGAGACCCAGTACTTC. As protein: CASSPQGAQETQYF. V usage is TRBV7-7 and J usage is TRBJ2-5; 9 nucleotides agree with TRBD1. The CDR3 is 14 amino acids. Per germline, CDR1 SSHAT and CDR2 FNYEAQ (reference sequence).

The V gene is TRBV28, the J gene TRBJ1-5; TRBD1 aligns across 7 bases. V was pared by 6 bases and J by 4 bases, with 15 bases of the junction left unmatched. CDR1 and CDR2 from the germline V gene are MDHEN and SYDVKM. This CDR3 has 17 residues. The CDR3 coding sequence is TGTGCCAGCAGCCAAAAGGCGACAGGGTCGGTAAATCAGCCCCAGCATTTT. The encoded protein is CASSQKATGSVNQPQHF.

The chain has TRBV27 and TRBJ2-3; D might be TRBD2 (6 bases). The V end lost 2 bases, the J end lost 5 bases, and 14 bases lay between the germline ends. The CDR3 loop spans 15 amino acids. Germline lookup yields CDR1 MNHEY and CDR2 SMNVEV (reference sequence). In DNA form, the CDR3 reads TGTGCCAGCAGTTTACGGACTACTCTTGGAGATACGCAGTATTTT. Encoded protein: CASSLRTTLGDTQYF.

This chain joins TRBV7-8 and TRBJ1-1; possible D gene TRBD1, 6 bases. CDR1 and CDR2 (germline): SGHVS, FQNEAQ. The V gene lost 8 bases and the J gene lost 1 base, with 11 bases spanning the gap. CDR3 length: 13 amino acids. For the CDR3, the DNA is TGTGCCAGCGCATGGGGGCGGAACACTGAAGCTTTCTTT. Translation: CASAWGRNTEAFF.

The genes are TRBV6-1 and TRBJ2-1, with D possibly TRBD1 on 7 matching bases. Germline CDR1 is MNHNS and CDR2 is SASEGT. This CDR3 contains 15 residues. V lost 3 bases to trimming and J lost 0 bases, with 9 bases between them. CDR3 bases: TGTGCCAGCAGTGACCAGGGGGGCTCCTACAATGAGCAGTTCTTC. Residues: CASSDQGGSYNEQFF.

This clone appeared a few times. The CDR3 nucleotides read TGTGCCAGCTCAGGACAGACTATTGAAGCTTTCTTT. Encoded protein: CASSGQTIEAFF. The genes are TRBV18 and TRBJ1-1; D might be TRBD1 (6 bases). This CDR3 region has 12 residues. The V and J ends lost 5 bases and 7 bases respectively, with 11 bases between them. Germline-derived CDR1 and CDR2 are KGHSH and LQKENI.

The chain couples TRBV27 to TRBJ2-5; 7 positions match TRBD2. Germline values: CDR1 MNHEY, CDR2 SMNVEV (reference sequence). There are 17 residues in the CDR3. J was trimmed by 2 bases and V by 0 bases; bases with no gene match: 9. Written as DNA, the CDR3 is TGTGCCAGCAGTTTATCGATGGCTAGCGGATATCAAGAGACCCAGTACTTC. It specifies CASSLSMASGYQETQYF.

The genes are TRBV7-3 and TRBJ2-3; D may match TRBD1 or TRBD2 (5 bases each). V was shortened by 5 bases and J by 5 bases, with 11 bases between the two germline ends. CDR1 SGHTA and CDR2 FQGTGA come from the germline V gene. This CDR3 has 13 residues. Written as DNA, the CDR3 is TGTGCCAGCAGCATTATTGGGGGAGATACGCAGTATTTT. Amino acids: CASSIIGGDTQYF. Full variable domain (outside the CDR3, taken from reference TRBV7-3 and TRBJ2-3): GAGVSQTPSNKVTEKGKYVELRCDPISGHTALYWYRQSLGQGPEFLIYFQGTGAADDSGLPNDRFFAVRPEGSVSTLKIQRTERGDSAVYLCASSIIGGDTQYFGPGTRLTVL.

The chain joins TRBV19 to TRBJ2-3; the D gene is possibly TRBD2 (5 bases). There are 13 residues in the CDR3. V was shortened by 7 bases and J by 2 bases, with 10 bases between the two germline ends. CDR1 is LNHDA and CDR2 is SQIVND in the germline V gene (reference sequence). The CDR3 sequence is CASKGSDTDTQYF. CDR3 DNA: TGTGCCAGTAAGGGTAGCGACACAGATACGCAGTATTTT.

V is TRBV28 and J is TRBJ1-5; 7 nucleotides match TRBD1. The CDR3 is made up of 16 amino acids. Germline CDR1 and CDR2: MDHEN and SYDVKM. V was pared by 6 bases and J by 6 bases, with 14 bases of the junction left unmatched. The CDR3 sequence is CASSAQGRGWGQPQHF. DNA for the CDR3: TGTGCCAGCAGCGCCCAGGGCAGGGGGTGGGGTCAGCCCCAGCATTTT.

The CDR3: CASSERGGRAGEQFF. The CDR3 nucleotides read TGTGCCAGCAGTGAAAGGGGCGGGAGGGCAGGAGAGCAGTTCTTC. The V gene is TRBV6-1, the J gene TRBJ2-1; 9 nucleotides align to TRBD2. V shed 2 bases, J shed 10 bases, and the junction held 9 bases outside the gene matches. Germline CDR1 and CDR2: MNHNS and SASEGT. This CDR3 is 15 amino acids long.